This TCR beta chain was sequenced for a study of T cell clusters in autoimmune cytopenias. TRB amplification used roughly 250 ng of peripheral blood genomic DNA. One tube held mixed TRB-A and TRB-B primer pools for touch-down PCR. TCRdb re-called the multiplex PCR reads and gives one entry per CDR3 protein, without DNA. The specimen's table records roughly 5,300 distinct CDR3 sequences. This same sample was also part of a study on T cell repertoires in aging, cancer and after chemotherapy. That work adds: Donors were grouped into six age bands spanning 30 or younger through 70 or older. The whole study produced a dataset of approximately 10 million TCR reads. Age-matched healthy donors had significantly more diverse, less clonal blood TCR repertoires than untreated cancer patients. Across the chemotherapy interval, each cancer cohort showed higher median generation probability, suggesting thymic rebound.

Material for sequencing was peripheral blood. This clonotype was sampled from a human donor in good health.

The CDR3 protein is CASSPSMSSYNEQFF. The chain links TRBV6-4 to TRBJ2-1. There are 15 residues in the CDR3. Germline CDR1 MRHNA, CDR2 SNTAGT.